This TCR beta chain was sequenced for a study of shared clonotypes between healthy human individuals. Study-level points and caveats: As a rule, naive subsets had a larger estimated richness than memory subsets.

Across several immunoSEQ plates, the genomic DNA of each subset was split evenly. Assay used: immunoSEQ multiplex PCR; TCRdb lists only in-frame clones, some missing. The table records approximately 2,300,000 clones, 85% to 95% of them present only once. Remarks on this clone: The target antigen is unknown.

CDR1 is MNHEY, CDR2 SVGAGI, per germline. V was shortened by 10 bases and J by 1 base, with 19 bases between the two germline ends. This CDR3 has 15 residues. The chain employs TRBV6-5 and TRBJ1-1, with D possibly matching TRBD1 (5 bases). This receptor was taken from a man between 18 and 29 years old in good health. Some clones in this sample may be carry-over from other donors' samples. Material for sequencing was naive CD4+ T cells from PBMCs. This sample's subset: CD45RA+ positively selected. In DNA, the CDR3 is TGTGCCAACCTCCCGCGACGAACAGGGAACACTGAAGCTTTCTTT. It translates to CANLPRRTGNTEAFF.